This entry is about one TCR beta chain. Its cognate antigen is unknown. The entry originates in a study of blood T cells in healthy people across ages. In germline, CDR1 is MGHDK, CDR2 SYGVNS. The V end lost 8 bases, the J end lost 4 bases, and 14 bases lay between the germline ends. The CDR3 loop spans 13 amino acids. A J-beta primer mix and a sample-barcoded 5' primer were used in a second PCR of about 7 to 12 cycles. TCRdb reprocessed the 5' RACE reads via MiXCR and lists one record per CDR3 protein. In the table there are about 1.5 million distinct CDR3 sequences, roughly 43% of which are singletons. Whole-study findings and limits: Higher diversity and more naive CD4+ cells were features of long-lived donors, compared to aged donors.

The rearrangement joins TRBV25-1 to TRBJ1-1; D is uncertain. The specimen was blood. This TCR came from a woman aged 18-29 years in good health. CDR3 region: CASDVRTGTEAFF. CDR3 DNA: TGTGCCAGCGACGTCAGGACGGGCACTGAAGCTTTCTTT.